The rows below give T cell receptor beta chains drawn from one sample of a study of blood T cell repertoires in COVID-19. Assay used: immunoSEQ multiplex PCR; TCRdb lists only in-frame clones, some missing. The sample includes under 200,000 clones, around 90% seen only once; the top ten take 0.5% to 0.6%. Sequencing used peripheral blood. The receptors were sampled from a man in his fifties or sixties with acute or convalescent COVID-19. Both conserved end residues are part of each CDR3. The order of the fields is D gene, J gene, clone size, V gene, CDR3 protein, CDR3 DNA. The D gene is left open where the match is weak. Clone size, where shown, is once, few, many, or a class for clones that have expanded.

>TRBD1|TRBJ2-7|NA|TRBV5-8
CASSHRTGGFYEQYF
TGTGCCAGCAGCCATCGGACAGGGGGCTTCTACGAGCAGTACTTC
>TRBD2|TRBJ2-5|NA|TRBV7-2
CASSLSAGQETQYF
TGTGCCAGCAGCTTATCAGCGGGGCAAGAGACCCAGTACTTC
>TRBD1|TRBJ2-3|NA|TRBV10-3
CATGQGTDTQYF
TGTGCCACCGGACAGGGCACAGATACGCAGTATTTT
>TRBD2|TRBJ2-3|NA|TRBV4-3
CASSRGWRGATDTQYF
TGCGCCAGCAGCCGAGGGTGGCGGGGGGCAACAGATACGCAGTATTTT
>NA|TRBJ2-1|once|TRBV5-5
CASSRDGGSYNEQFF
TGTGCCAGCAGCCGCGACGGGGGCTCCTACAATGAGCAGTTCTTC
>NA|TRBJ1-1|NA|TRBV10-3
CAISPRDINTEAFF
TGTGCCATCAGCCCCCGAGACATCAACACTGAAGCTTTCTTT
>NA|TRBJ1-5|few|TRBV28
CASSFSYRNQPQHF
TGTGCCAGCAGTTTCTCCTATAGAAATCAGCCCCAGCATTTT
>NA|TRBJ1-1|NA|TRBV10-3
CAITNPQGGNTEAFF
TGTGCCATCACTAACCCACAGGGCGGGAACACTGAAGCTTTCTTT
>TRBD2|TRBJ2-5|NA|TRBV2
CASSENPSGNQETQYF
TGTGCCAGCAGTGAAAATCCTAGCGGGAACCAAGAGACCCAGTACTTC
>TRBD1|TRBJ1-3|NA|TRBV13
CASSFDRVGNTIYF
TGTGCCAGCAGCTTCGACAGGGTTGGAAACACCATATATTTT
>NA|TRBJ1-1|NA|TRBV19
CASSMSEPNTEAFF
TGTGCCAGTAGTATGAGTGAACCGAACACTGAAGCTTTCTTT
>NA|TRBJ2-5|NA|TRBV7-9
CASSLLGGGGFQETQYF
TGTGCCAGCAGCTTACTGGGTGGGGGGGGCTTCCAAGAGACCCAGTACTTC
>NA|TRBJ2-1|NA|TRBV5-4
CASSLKGKFYNEQFF
TGTGCCAGCAGCTTGAAGGGGAAATTCTACAATGAGCAGTTCTTC
>TRBD1|TRBJ1-1|NA|TRBV29-1
CSAGQGEAFF
TGCAGCGCCGGACAGGGGGAGGCTTTCTTT
>TRBD2|TRBJ2-1|NA|TRBV5-1
CASSPGLAGPGEQFF
TGCGCCAGCAGCCCTGGACTAGCGGGACCGGGTGAGCAGTTCTTC
>NA|TRBJ1-1|NA|TRBV5-6
CASSRDKNTEAFF
TGTGCCAGCAGTCGGGACAAGAACACTGAAGCTTTCTTT
>NA|TRBJ1-1|NA|TRBV14
CASSRFGREAFF
TGTGCCAGCAGCCGCTTTGGCAGGGAAGCTTTCTTT
>NA|TRBJ2-5|NA|TRBV24-1
CATSDPDKTQYF
TGTGCCACCAGTGACCCCGACAAGACCCAGTACTTC
>NA|TRBJ1-2|NA|TRBV7-2
CASSLGGRAGYTF
TGTGCCAGCAGCTTAGGCGGCAGGGCTGGCTACACCTTC
>NA|TRBJ1-2|NA|TRBV5-1
CASSLGQGKGYTF
TGCGCCAGCAGCTTGGGGCAGGGCAAGGGCTACACCTTC
>NA|TRBJ1-3|NA|TRBV19
CASSMGPDTDSGNTIYF
TGTGCCAGTAGTATGGGGCCGGACACCGACTCTGGAAACACCATATATTTT
>TRBD1|TRBJ1-2|NA|TRBV27
CASRVDRGYGYTF
TGTGCCAGCAGGGTAGACAGGGGATATGGCTACACCTTC
>NA|TRBJ2-3|NA|TRBV3-1/TRBV3-2
CASSRSTRRAARTDTQYF
TGTGCCAGCAGCCGGTCGACTAGGAGGGCAGCCCGCACAGATACGCAGTATTTT
>NA|TRBJ2-3|NA|TRBV4-2
CASSQDQAGSTDTQYF
TGTGCCAGCAGCCAAGATCAGGCGGGATCCACAGATACGCAGTATTTT
>NA|TRBJ1-6|few|TRBV2
CASSEGRAYSPLHF
TGTGCCAGCAGTGAGGGGAGGGCCTACTCACCCCTCCACTTT
>NA|TRBJ1-1|few|TRBV6-2/TRBV6-3
CASSYLGEDTEAFF
TGTGCCAGCAGTTACTTAGGGGAGGACACTGAAGCTTTCTTT
>NA|TRBJ1-2|NA|TRBV30
CAWGAEGPYGYTF
TGTGCCTGGGGGGCGGAGGGGCCCTATGGCTACACCTTC
>NA|TRBJ2-5|once|TRBV7-9
CASSLEAGWKTQYF
TGTGCCAGCAGCTTAGAGGCGGGGTGGAAGACCCAGTACTTC
>NA|TRBJ1-2|NA|TRBV7-2
CASSLDAGAYDGYTF
TGTGCCAGCAGCTTAGACGCGGGGGCGTACGATGGCTACACCTTC
>NA|TRBJ2-6|NA|TRBV24-1
CATGLGAGTGANVLTF
TGTGCCACCGGGCTGGGGGCAGGGACTGGGGCCAACGTCCTGACTTTC
>TRBD1|TRBJ1-1|NA|TRBV9
CASSVAGTGESEAFF
TGTGCCAGCAGCGTAGCCGGGACAGGTGAGTCTGAAGCTTTCTTT
>NA|TRBJ2-5|once|TRBV28
CASSAYGRTGPQEETQYF
TGTGCCAGCAGTGCCTATGGGAGGACGGGCCCCCAGGAGGAGACCCAGTACTTC
>NA|TRBJ2-5|NA|TRBV9
CASSVSVNQETQYF
TGTGCCAGCAGCGTTAGCGTAAATCAAGAGACCCAGTACTTC
>TRBD1|TRBJ1-1|NA|TRBV18
CASSPLGQGTSEAFF
TGTGCCAGCTCACCACTTGGACAGGGGACATCTGAAGCTTTCTTT
>TRBD1|TRBJ1-5|NA|TRBV27
CASSFRSSTGNHQPQHF
TGTGCCAGCAGTTTTAGATCGTCGACAGGGAACCATCAGCCCCAGCATTTT
>NA|TRBJ1-6|few|TRBV6-1
CASSEDRSYNSPLHF
TGTGCCAGCAGTGAAGACAGGAGCTATAATTCACCCCTCCACTTT
>TRBD2|TRBJ2-1|NA|TRBV2
CASSEGSSGSNEQFF
TGTGCCAGCAGTGAGGGGTCTAGCGGGAGCAATGAGCAGTTCTTC
>TRBD1|TRBJ1-5|NA|TRBV28
CASTGTGIFRNSNQPQHF
TGTGCCAGCACTGGGACAGGAATCTTCAGGAATAGCAATCAGCCCCAGCATTTT
>NA|TRBJ2-5|once|TRBV6-1
CASSDYVGETQYF
TGTGCCAGCAGTGATTACGTGGGCGAGACCCAGTACTTC
>NA|TRBJ2-2|NA|TRBV6-5
CASRPYRTGELFF
TGTGCCAGCAGACCCTACAGAACCGGGGAGCTGTTTTTT
>TRBD1|TRBJ2-7|NA|TRBV23-1
CASSRVPGQGATDYEQYF
TGCGCCAGCAGTCGCGTCCCGGGACAGGGGGCTACGGACTACGAGCAGTACTTC
>NA|TRBJ1-1|once|TRBV11-3
CASSFNRLTEAFF
TGTGCCAGCAGCTTCAACAGGCTGACTGAAGCTTTCTTT
>TRBD1|TRBJ1-2|NA|TRBV29-1
CSVGTGLNYGYTF
TGCAGCGTTGGGACAGGGCTGAACTATGGCTACACCTTC
>TRBD2|TRBJ2-5|NA|TRBV28
CASTIGDYIPQETQYF
TGTGCCAGCACCATTGGGGACTATATCCCACAAGAGACCCAGTACTTC
>TRBD1|TRBJ2-7|NA|TRBV4-1
CASSHLQGAAYEQYF
TGCGCCAGCAGCCACTTACAGGGGGCGGCCTACGAGCAGTACTTC
>NA|TRBJ1-3|once|TRBV7-6
CASSFSEGRPGNTIYF
TGTGCCAGCAGCTTTTCAGAGGGCCGGCCTGGAAACACCATATATTTT
>NA|TRBJ1-1|NA|TRBV28
CASSFHSVWQITEAFF
TGTGCCAGCAGTTTTCATTCAGTCTGGCAAATAACTGAAGCTTTCTTT
>NA|TRBJ1-6|few|TRBV6-2/TRBV6-3
CASSGPDSPLHF
TGTGCCAGCAGCGGGCCAGATTCACCCCTCCACTTT
>TRBD1|TRBJ2-2|NA|TRBV7-9
CASSLRGQENTGELFF
TGTGCCAGCAGCTTAAGGGGACAGGAGAACACCGGGGAGCTGTTTTTT
>TRBD1|TRBJ1-2|NA|TRBV15
CATSRGGQGGYGYTF
TGTGCCACCAGCAGAGGCGGACAGGGTGGCTATGGCTACACCTTC
>NA|TRBJ1-3|NA|TRBV9
CASSVAGSSGNTIYF
TGTGCCAGCAGCGTAGCGGGGAGTTCTGGAAACACCATATATTTT
>NA|TRBJ1-1|NA|TRBV19
CASSILVSPGTEAFF
TGTGCCAGTAGTATTCTAGTGTCGCCGGGCACTGAAGCTTTCTTT